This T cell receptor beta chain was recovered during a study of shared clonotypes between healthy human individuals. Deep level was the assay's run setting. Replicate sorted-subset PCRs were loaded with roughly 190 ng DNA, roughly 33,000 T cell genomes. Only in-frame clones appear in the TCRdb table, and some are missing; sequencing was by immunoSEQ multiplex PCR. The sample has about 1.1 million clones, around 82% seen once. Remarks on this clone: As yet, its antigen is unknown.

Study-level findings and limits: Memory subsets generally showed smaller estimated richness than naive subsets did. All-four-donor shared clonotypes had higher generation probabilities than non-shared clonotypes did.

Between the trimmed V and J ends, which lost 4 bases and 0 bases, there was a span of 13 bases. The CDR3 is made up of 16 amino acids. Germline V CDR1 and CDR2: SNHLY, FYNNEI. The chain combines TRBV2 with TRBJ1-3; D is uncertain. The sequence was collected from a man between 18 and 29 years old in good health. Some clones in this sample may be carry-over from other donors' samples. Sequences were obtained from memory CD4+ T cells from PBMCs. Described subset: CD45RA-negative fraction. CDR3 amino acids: CASSAYGPSSGNTIYF. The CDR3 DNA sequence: TGTGCCAGCAGTGCCTACGGACCGTCCTCTGGAAACACCATATATTTT.